This record concerns one T cell receptor beta chain sequence. No antigen is known for it. The sample has other DNA sequences that encode this CDR3 too. The CDR3 sequence is 15 residues long. Per the germline V gene, CDR1 is SGHTS and CDR2 is YDEGEE. J was trimmed by 2 bases and V by 0 bases; bases with no gene match: 4. This sample is drawn from a study of T cell responses to AZD1222 COVID-19 vaccine. Study conclusions and caveats: Across spike, vaccine-associated CD4 TCRs were found, dominant at 160-218 and 743-854. Reportedly, nearly half of unique spike TCRs recognized epitopes outside B.1.351/B.1.1.7 mutations. Sampling captured repertoires only after the peak T cell response. Only 5 or 6 people who got AZD1222 tested seropositive at baseline.

Method: immunoSEQ multiplex PCR; TCRdb's copy keeps in-frame clones and lacks some. Of 140,000 to 150,000 clones listed, 80% to 95% are singletons. The rearrangement links TRBV5-8 to TRBJ2-7, with 8 bases lining up with TRBD1. The sequencing used peripheral blood, collected on day 0 of MenACWY control vaccination. The clonotype was recovered from an adult in good health. CDR3 in amino acids: CASSLGQGLAYEQYF. For the CDR3, the DNA is TGTGCCAGCAGCTTGGGACAGGGGCTAGCCTACGAGCAGTACTTC.